Here is one T cell receptor beta chain with its context. Antigen unknown. RNA was extracted and reverse transcribed into cDNA as the sequencing template. Measured with immunoSEQ multiplex PCR; TCRdb has only the in-frame clones, and not every one. The table shows 150,000 to 200,000 clones, with 60% occurring only once. Regarding treatment: oral pan-JAK inhibitor, 5-10 mg twice daily. This CDR3 is 14 amino acids long. Germline trimming cut 2 bases from V and 3 bases from J; bases unmatched to any gene: 5. Per germline, CDR1 SGDLS and CDR2 YYNGEE. This record belongs to a study of CD8+ T cells in alopecia areata. Across the whole study: At a dose of 5 to 10 mg twice daily, oral tofacitinib was given to treated patients. General study points: Scalp clonality, together with expanded CD8+ clones among the top 100, fell significantly with tofacitinib.

The chain recombines TRBV9 with TRBJ2-7; TRBD1 agrees at 7 bases. Sequenced material: CD4+ T cells sorted from blood, taken at week 24, from a patient treated with tofacitinib. This clonotype was sampled from a human donor with alopecia areata. CDR3 sequence (DNA): TGTGCCAGCAGCGTCGGCCAGGGGGTCTACGAGCAGTACTTC. This encodes CASSVGQGVYEQYF. Complete variable domain (other parts from reference TRBV9 and TRBJ2-7): DSGVTQTPKHLITATGQRVTLRCSPRSGDLSVYWYQQSLDQGLQFLIQYYNGEERAKGNILERFSAQQFPDLHSELNLSSLELGDSALYFCASSVGQGVYEQYFGPGTRLTVT.